This T cell receptor beta chain was obtained from a study of spatial heterogeneity in lung cancer. Looking at the study overall: Detection of beta-chain sequences consistently exceeded that of alpha-chain sequences. The average appearance count of each unique TCR and UMI combination in raw reads was more than ten.

The germline gives CDR1 SQVTM, CDR2 ANQGSEA. Trimming stripped 1 base from V and 1 base from J, with 11 bases between. The CDR3 contains 14 residues. Time point here: sample taken at primary tumor resection. Extraction of whole RNA from tumor, nontumor lung or frozen PBMC preceded unsorted sequencing. Using its own MiXCR run on the 5' RACE reads, TCRdb lists one record per CDR3 protein. The repertoire has roughly 79,000 distinct CDR3 sequences, 7% to 9% of them found once; the top ten carry about 7%. This clonotype was counted many times. The sequence was obtained from a male donor with early-stage non-small cell lung cancer. The sequenced sample was PBMCs, obtained at surgery. The chain is built from TRBV29-1 and TRBJ2-7; either TRBD1 or TRBD2 may supply D (5 bases each). CDR3 DNA sequence: TGCAGCGTTGAAGTAGGGACGGGATCCTACGAGCAGTACTTC. Translating it yields CSVEVGTGSYEQYF.